Sequencing of this T cell receptor beta chain was carried out in a study of blood T cell repertoires in COVID-19. About the study: Sites in the United States, Italy and Spain provided acute and convalescent COVID-19 samples. Sources were T cells, B-cell-depleted T cells, or PBMCs; the material itself was cDNA or gDNA.

This clone occurred a few times. In the source study's methods: Nucleated cell counts were estimated from reference gene primer amplification. The data were produced by immunoSEQ multiplex PCR, yet TCRdb's version contains in-frame clones alone and is incomplete. That table supplies the V and J calls and clone size; D and trimming were determined from the DNA. The sample lists approximately 150,000 clones; around 90% were seen once. The CDR3 consists of 12 residues. Germline V gene data show CDR1 as MNHEY and CDR2 as SVGAGI. Trimming left V 7 bases short and J 8 bases short, with 9 bases between. The chain uses TRBV6-5 and TRBJ1-6; no clear D. Sequencing input: peripheral blood. The sequence derives from a woman in her forties or fifties with acute or convalescent COVID-19. CDR3 bases: TGTGCCAGCAAGGCAGGCTATTCACCCCTCCACTTT. As protein: CASKAGYSPLHF.